The 29 T cell receptor beta chains below all came from one sample that was sequenced in a study of cytomegalovirus exposure and HLA in healthy donors. With 60 Vbeta and 13 Jbeta primers, the PCR was carried out. The method was immunoSEQ multiplex PCR; TCRdb's version includes in-frame clones alone and lacks a portion of them. Of more than 70,000 clones in the sample, roughly 67% were seen once. The source material was PBMCs. These receptors were taken from a man aged 35 to 55 in good health and CMV-seropositive.

This clone was found once. The J gene is TRBJ1-1, the V gene TRBV5-1; 7 bases are a match to TRBD1. The CDR3 is made up of 16 amino acids. J was trimmed by 0 bases and V by 4 bases; bases with no gene match: 9. CDR1 is SGHRS and CDR2 is YFSETQ in the germline V gene. The CDR3 region has the DNA TGCGCCAGCAGCGTTGCGGGGACAGCCTTGAACACTGAAGCTTTCTTT. This translates into CASSVAGTALNTEAFF.

The V call is TRBV4-2, the J call TRBJ1-2; D is perhaps TRBD1 (5 bases). Looked up from germline, CDR1 is LGHNA and CDR2 is YNFKEQ. There are 15 residues in the CDR3. The V end was cut by 0 bases, the J end by 7 bases, with 15 bases between. CDR3 loop: CASSQDKGRMVGYTF. The CDR3 region has the DNA TGTGCCAGCAGCCAAGATAAGGGGCGGATGGTTGGCTACACCTTC.

The rearrangement links TRBV19 to TRBJ1-4; D perhaps matches TRBD1 (6 bases). Between the trimmed V and J ends, which lost 2 bases and 8 bases, there was a span of 15 bases. The germline CDR1 and CDR2 sequences are LNHDA and SQIVND (reference sequence). The CDR3 sequence is 15 residues long. For the CDR3, the DNA is TGTGCCAGTAGTATAATAGGTACAGGGAGAGAAAAACTGTTTTTT. As protein: CASSIIGTGREKLFF.

The V and J genes are TRBV6-1 and TRBJ1-2; D remains ambiguous. CDR3 length: 13 residues. V dropped 3 bases and J dropped 4 bases, with 9 bases sitting between them. Germline lookup yields CDR1 MNHNS and CDR2 SASEGT. Here the CDR3 DNA reads TGTGCCAGCAGTGACCCCCCCAGCTATGGCTACACCTTC. Its protein is CASSDPPSYGYTF.

The chain combines TRBV13 with TRBJ1-1; 9 positions agree with TRBD1. The V gene end was trimmed by 4 bases and the J gene end by 7 bases; junction bases not matched to a gene: 4. Germline assignment: CDR1 PRHDT and CDR2 FYEKMQ (reference sequence). The CDR3 is 13 residues long. As DNA, the CDR3 is TGTGCCAGCAGCTACAGGGGGCTTGGTGAAGCTTTCTTT. Its protein is CASSYRGLGEAFF.

The CDR3 coding sequence is TGTGCCAGCAGTCAACAGGGAAACAACATTCAGTACTTC. Protein: CASSQQGNNIQYF. The V call is TRBV27, the J call TRBJ2-4; TRBD1 is a possible D gene (6 bases). V was clipped by 5 bases and J by 7 bases, with 12 bases between them. The germline V gene encodes CDR1 MNHEY and CDR2 SMNVEV (reference sequence). The CDR3 totals 13 residues.

The rearrangement links TRBV28 to TRBJ1-1; D gene ambiguous. The CDR3 runs to 16 residues. The V end lost 5 bases, the J end lost 0 bases, and 16 bases lay between the germline ends. Germline loops: CDR1 MDHEN, CDR2 SYDVKM. CDR3 amino acids: CASSKPGDAMNTEAFF. The CDR3 region has the DNA TGTGCCAGCAGTAAACCAGGCGATGCAATGAACACTGAAGCTTTCTTT.

The CDR3 sequence: CASSKTGPQETQYF. The CDR3 DNA reads TGTGCCAGCAGCAAGACAGGGCCCCAAGAGACCCAGTACTTC. This chain links TRBV7-3 with TRBJ2-5, with 7 bases aligning to TRBD1. The V gene's germline CDR1 is SGHTA and CDR2 FQGTGA. The CDR3 totals 14 residues. J gave up 1 base and V 5 bases, and 4 bases lay outside the gene matches.

The chain carries TRBV7-2 and TRBJ1-2; possibly TRBD1 for D (6 bases). This CDR3 comprises 14 residues. With 4 bases removed from V and 7 bases from J, the gap between germline ends came to 16 bases. Germline assignment: CDR1 SGHTA and CDR2 FQGNSA. For the CDR3, the DNA is TGTGCCAGCAGCTCCGGACAGTTGCTGCGTGGCTACACCTTC. Translated: CASSSGQLLRGYTF.

This chain uses TRBV10-3 with TRBJ2-5; TRBD2 matches 8 bases. CDR3 length: 15 amino acids. J gave up 5 bases and V 4 bases, and 9 bases lay outside the gene matches. The germline V gene encodes CDR1 ENHRY and CDR2 SYGVKD. CDR3 region: CAISGFSGIRETQYF. The CDR3 DNA reads TGTGCCATCAGTGGGTTTAGCGGGATACGTGAGACCCAGTACTTC.

In its sample, this clone was seen once. This chain links TRBV4-2 with TRBJ1-4; D is possibly TRBD1 (5 bases). Germline V gene data show CDR1 as LGHNA and CDR2 as YNFKEQ. Trimming took off 6 bases at V and 4 bases at J, with 12 bases between the two ends. The CDR3 has 14 amino acids. CDR3 amino acids: CASSTTGVNEKLFF. The CDR3 region has the DNA TGTGCCAGCAGTACCACGGGGGTTAATGAAAAACTGTTTTTT.

The chain is built from TRBV5-4 and TRBJ2-3; TRBD2 matches at 7 bases. Germline values: CDR1 SGHNT, CDR2 YYREEE (reference sequence). The CDR3 loop spans 17 amino acids. The trim removed 0 bases at V and 2 bases at J, leaving 9 bases unmatched. CDR3 loop: CASSLGGEGGDTDTQYF. The CDR3 DNA is TGTGCCAGCAGCTTGGGTGGGGAGGGTGGGGACACAGATACGCAGTATTTT.

The J gene is TRBJ1-1, the V gene TRBV5-1; the match to TRBD1 covers 8 bases. V trimming: 1 base; J trimming: 4 bases; junction bases outside the gene matches: 6. This CDR3 has 15 amino acids. CDR1 SGHRS and CDR2 YFSETQ come from the germline V gene. The CDR3 here is CASSLMGQAGTEAFF. CDR3 in DNA: TGCGCCAGCAGCTTGATGGGACAGGCGGGCACTGAAGCTTTCTTT.

The rearrangement links TRBV6-6 to TRBJ2-7; possibly TRBD1 for D (6 bases). V was trimmed by 7 bases and J by 7 bases, leaving 11 bases between them. CDR3 length: 11 residues. The V gene's germline CDR1 is MNHNY and CDR2 SVGAGI (reference sequence). CDR3 sequence: CASTPTGEQYF. The CDR3 DNA reads TGTGCCAGCACCCCGACAGGTGAGCAGTACTTC.

The CDR3 here is CASSLQHSGANVLTF. CDR3 sequence (DNA): TGTGCCAGCAGCCTACAGCACTCTGGGGCCAACGTCCTGACTTTC. This chain joins TRBV7-6 and TRBJ2-6; no clear D. The CDR3 extends over 15 amino acids. The V gene's germline CDR1 is SGHVS and CDR2 FNYEAQ. Trimming shortened V by 5 bases and J by 0 bases, and 8 bases separated the two germline ends.

This chain links TRBV6-1 with TRBJ2-5; 9 nucleotides match TRBD1. CDR3 size: 16 residues. V gave up 4 bases and J gave up 2 bases; unmatched junction bases: 8. CDR1 and CDR2 (germline): MNHNS, SASEGT. CDR3 protein: CASSVGTGLNQETQYF. For the CDR3, the DNA is TGTGCCAGCAGTGTCGGGACAGGGCTCAATCAAGAGACCCAGTACTTC.

This clone was seen a handful of times. The chain is built from TRBV5-1 and TRBJ2-5; 8 positions match TRBD2. Germline CDR1 and CDR2: SGHRS and YFSETQ. The CDR3 runs to 14 residues. The junction had 3 bases not matched to a gene; V was cut back by 4 bases and J by 1 base. CDR3 loop: CASSVSGVQETQYF. Here the CDR3 DNA reads TGCGCCAGCAGCGTTAGCGGGGTCCAAGAGACCCAGTACTTC.

The J gene is TRBJ2-2, the V gene TRBV19, with D perhaps TRBD1 (6 bases). Trimming took 8 bases from V and 0 from J, leaving 13 bases between them. Per germline, CDR1 LNHDA and CDR2 SQIVND (reference sequence). There are 15 residues in the CDR3. The CDR3 here is CASAPTGSNTGELFF. The CDR3, as DNA: TGTGCCAGTGCCCCGACAGGATCGAACACCGGGGAGCTGTTTTTT.

This chain joins TRBV9 and TRBJ2-5, with D tentatively TRBD1 or TRBD2 (5 bases each). CDR1 SGDLS and CDR2 YYNGEE come from the germline V gene. CDR3 length equals 12 residues. The V end was cut by 4 bases, the J end by 5 bases, with 9 bases between. CDR3 nucleotides: TGTGCCAGCAGCTTAGAGGGGGAGACCCAGTACTTC. Its translation is CASSLEGETQYF.

The rearrangement uses TRBV11-3 and TRBJ2-2, with D possibly TRBD1 on 6 matching bases. Germline values: CDR1 SGHNT, CDR2 YENEEA. This CDR3 comprises 17 residues. V was shortened by 4 bases and J by 2 bases, with 17 bases between the two germline ends. The CDR3, as DNA: TGTGCCAGCAGCTCCCTAGACAGGTGGGCCAACACCGGGGAGCTGTTTTTT. Amino acid sequence: CASSSLDRWANTGELFF.

The V and J genes are TRBV27 and TRBJ2-1; 8 bases are a match to TRBD2. CDR3 length equals 14 residues. Germline assignment: CDR1 MNHEY and CDR2 SMNVEV (reference sequence). Trimming took 6 bases from V and 2 from J; bases not matched to a gene: 3. CDR3 sequence: CASSRTSPYNEQFF. The CDR3 coding sequence is TGTGCCAGCAGCCGGACTAGCCCCTACAATGAGCAGTTCTTC.

V and J are TRBV9 and TRBJ2-1; 10 positions match TRBD2. Trimming at V came to 2 bases and at J to 0 bases, leaving 14 bases not matched to a gene. The CDR3 length is 20 residues. Germline values: CDR1 SGDLS, CDR2 YYNGEE. CDR3 bases: TGTGCCAGCAGCGTCGAGGGAGTAGCGGGGGGTCTCAGCTCCTACAATGAGCAGTTCTTC. Protein product: CASSVEGVAGGLSSYNEQFF.

The chain uses TRBV7-8 and TRBJ1-2, with D uncertain. V was cut by 0 bases and J by 2 bases, with 13 bases left in between. Germline V gene lookup returns CDR1 SGHVS and CDR2 FQNEAQ. This CDR3 is 16 amino acids long. CDR3: CASSLAGGTDNYGYTF. Here the CDR3 DNA reads TGTGCCAGCAGCTTAGCCGGAGGTACGGACAACTATGGCTACACCTTC.

The J gene is TRBJ2-5, the V gene TRBV2; 7 bases fit TRBD2. The V gene end was trimmed by 2 bases and the J gene end by 5 bases; junction bases not matched to a gene: 2. The germline gives CDR1 SNHLY, CDR2 FYNNEI. This CDR3 comprises 13 residues. The CDR3 nucleotides are TGTGCCAGCAGTGAACGGGAGGCGGAGACCCAGTACTTC. This encodes CASSEREAETQYF.

Here the CDR3 reads CASARVKSEAFF. The CDR3 nucleotides are TGTGCCAGCGCCAGGGTTAAGTCTGAAGCTTTCTTT. The V and J genes are TRBV6-1 and TRBJ1-1, with D possibly matching TRBD1 (5 bases). The V end was cut by 8 bases, the J end by 6 bases, with 13 bases between. The CDR3 consists of 12 residues. CDR1 is MNHNS, CDR2 SASEGT, per germline.

This clone has just a few counts. The V gene is TRBV28, the J gene TRBJ2-3; 7 bases are shared with TRBD2. V lost 7 bases to trimming and J lost 6 bases; unmatched junction nucleotides: 13. The CDR3 runs 15 residues. The V gene's germline CDR1 is MDHEN and CDR2 SYDVKM. CDR3 sequence reads: CASTASGRQLDTQYF. The CDR3 DNA is TGTGCCAGCACGGCTAGCGGACGCCAGTTGGATACGCAGTATTTT.

The rearrangement links TRBV2 to TRBJ1-5; D is possibly TRBD1 (5 bases). V lost 6 bases, J lost 6 bases, and 15 bases lay in between. The CDR3 has 14 residues. In germline, CDR1 is SNHLY, CDR2 FYNNEI. CDR3 coding DNA: TGTGCCAGCAGCTTACAAGGCGGGGGTCAGCCCCAGCATTTT. Translated: CASSLQGGGQPQHF.

This clone was counted only a few times. This chain connects TRBV2 to TRBJ2-5; possibly TRBD1 for D (5 bases). V lost 4 bases and J lost 3, with 12 bases in between. Germline lookup yields CDR1 SNHLY and CDR2 FYNNEI. The CDR3 is made up of 14 amino acids. The DNA for the CDR3 is TGTGCCAGCAGTGGGGCAGGGTGGAAAGAGACCCAGTACTTC. It translates to CASSGAGWKETQYF.

This chain links TRBV5-1 with TRBJ2-3; TRBD1 is a possible D gene (5 bases). V was pared by 0 bases and J by 4 bases, with 9 bases between. This CDR3 spans 14 amino acids. CDR1 and CDR2 (germline): SGHRS, YFSETQ. CDR3: CASSLGGFPDTQYF. The DNA for the CDR3 is TGCGCCAGCAGCTTGGGGGGCTTTCCAGATACGCAGTATTTT.